The rows below give T cell receptor beta chains drawn from one sample of a study of response to subunit inactivated influenza vaccine. Each CDR3 protein is one row after TCRdb ran MiXCR on the RT-PCR reads. Among roughly 500,000 distinct CDR3 sequences listed, less than 30% were seen once. The sample was CD4+ T cells sorted from PBMCs, taken 4 to 6 days after vaccination. The receptors come from a man aged 50-59 years who received an inactivated influenza vaccine. CDR3s include the opening cysteine and the closing phenylalanine or tryptophan. A D gene is named only where the DNA matches it firmly. Size tells how often a clone was seen (once, few, many) or the class of an expanded clone, and some rows leave it out.

CASSLKGTSSWGTDTQYF TGCGCCAGCAGCTTAAAGGGGACTAGCAGTTGGGGCACAGATACGCAGTATTTT TRBD2 TRBJ2-3 . TRBV5-1
CASSQGAYEQYF TGTGCCAGCAGTCAGGGGGCCTACGAGCAGTACTTC TRBD1 TRBJ2-7 many TRBV7-2
CASSQDRGGEKMFF TGCGCCAGCAGCCAAGACAGGGGTGGGGAAAAAATGTTTTTT . TRBJ1-4 . TRBV4-3
CAWSTTSGNNEQFF TGTGCCTGGAGCACAACTAGCGGTAACAATGAGCAGTTCTTC TRBD2 TRBJ2-1 . TRBV30
CASSLGRTGGEQYF TGTGCCAGCAGCTTAGGACGGACTGGGGGGGAGCAGTACTTC . TRBJ2-7 once TRBV7-8
CASSYSGGLLETQYF TGTGCCAGCAGTTACTCTGGGGGATTGTTAGAGACCCAGTACTTC . TRBJ2-5 . TRBV6-5
CSANARGGARETQYF TGCAGTGCTAATGCGCGCGGGGGGGCTCGAGAGACCCAGTACTTC TRBD2 TRBJ2-5 . TRBV20-1
CASSLELAGGPDTQYF TGCGCCAGCAGCTTGGAACTAGCGGGGGGGCCAGATACGCAGTATTTT TRBD2 TRBJ2-3 . TRBV5-1
CAISDGASGGYEQYF TGTGCCATCAGTGACGGTGCTAGCGGGGGCTACGAGCAGTACTTC TRBD2 TRBJ2-7 . TRBV10-3
CASSTQGSFGYTF TGTGCCAGCAGCACCCAAGGAAGCTTTGGCTACACCTTC . TRBJ1-2 . TRBV7-2
CASRQTGTQGTEAFF TGTGCCAGCAGGCAAACAGGGACCCAAGGCACTGAAGCTTTCTTT . TRBJ1-1 . TRBV2
CSASGSGNIQYF TGCAGTGCTAGCGGGAGTGGAAACATTCAGTACTTC . TRBJ2-4 . TRBV20-1
CASSESRAGNTEAFF TGTGCCAGCAGTGAATCCAGGGCCGGGAACACTGAAGCTTTCTTT . TRBJ1-1 . TRBV25-1
CSALGPGQGSGELFF TGCAGTGCCCTAGGACCGGGACAGGGTTCCGGGGAGCTGTTTTTT TRBD1 TRBJ2-2 few TRBV20-1
CASSLIGGGNQPQHF TGTGCCAGCAGCTTAATCGGTGGAGGCAATCAGCCCCAGCATTTT . TRBJ1-5 . TRBV7-2
CASSYASGGARDTQYF TGTGCCAGCAGCTATGCAAGCGGGGGGGCTCGGGATACGCAGTATTTT TRBD2 TRBJ2-3 . TRBV7-2
CASSRGDLRTDTQYF TGCGCCAGCAGCCGTGGGGATCTCCGGACAGATACGCAGTATTTT . TRBJ2-3 few TRBV5-1
CASSQGILNTEAFF TGTGCCAGCAGCCAAGGGATACTGAACACTGAAGCTTTCTTT . TRBJ1-1 few TRBV6-1
CASSSAPSGGTYEQYF TGCGCCAGCAGCTCGGCTCCTAGCGGGGGGACCTACGAGCAGTACTTC TRBD2 TRBJ2-7 few TRBV5-1
CASSVVGDFTDTQYF TGTGCCAGCAGCGTAGTCGGGGACTTCACAGATACGCAGTATTTT . TRBJ2-3 few TRBV9
CAISQSLEETQYF TGTGCCATCAGTCAGTCGTTAGAAGAGACCCAGTACTTC . TRBJ2-5 many TRBV10-3
CASSQDRGNEQYF TGCGCCAGCAGCCAAGATAGGGGGAACGAGCAGTACTTC . TRBJ2-7 few TRBV4-3
CASSFRGTAGPSYEQYF TGTGCCAGCAGCTTTCGGGGAACAGCGGGCCCGTCCTACGAGCAGTACTTC . TRBJ2-7 many TRBV7-2
CSVGNRDRNTQYF TGCAGCGTGGGAAACAGGGATAGAAATACGCAGTATTTT . TRBJ2-3 many TRBV29-1
CSAMTSGTSDTQYF TGCAGTGCTATGACTAGCGGAACGAGTGATACGCAGTATTTT TRBD2 TRBJ2-3 . TRBV20-1
CASSFGSGETQYF TGTGCCAGCAGCTTCGGGAGCGGGGAGACCCAGTACTTC . TRBJ2-5 many TRBV5-1